This T cell receptor (beta chain) was profiled in a study of regulatory T cells in long-lasting Graves disease (dated by TCRdb to about 2021). General notes on the study: Persistent Graves' disease was defined as antithyroid drug treatment for over 5 years with persistently positive TSH receptor autoantibodies. This study used TCR sequencing and RNA sequencing of peripheral blood to compare persistent Graves' disease patients against newly diagnosed Graves' disease patients. The study was registered as a clinical trial and conducted in China. TCR sequencing covered some 13 persistent and about 20 newly diagnosed Graves' disease patients, 33 samples in total. On average, persistent Graves' disease patients in the clinical cohort had been on antithyroid drugs for about 10.3 years. The full study reports these points: As a limitation, the authors acknowledged that the small sample size may reduce accuracy. Only the TCR beta chain was sequenced and analyzed. Compared with newly diagnosed patients, patients with persistent Graves' disease had lower TCR Shannon entropy and fewer highly expanded clones, which suggests clonal expansion. Peripheral blood alone was examined, since thyroid tissue, which constituted the primary lesion, could not be accessed. Patients with persistent disease shared more public clonotypes (about 2,700) than newly diagnosed patients did (approximately 970).

This specimen's time point label, interpreted: persistent/refractory GD, antithyroid drugs over 5 years with positive TRAb. For both TCR sequencing and RNA sequencing, RNA was extracted from PBMCs using TRIzol. The diagnosis of Graves' disease was made according to American Thyroid Association guidelines. Patients were recruited from an endocrinology department in Xi'an, China. Each patient gave 8.5 to 9.5 milliliters of peripheral blood, collected in an EDTA anticoagulant tube. PBMCs were isolated by Ficoll Paque Plus density gradient separation without further T cell sorting. An Agilent 2100 Bioanalyzer and agarose gel were used to check RNA quality, and a NanoDrop 2000 was used to measure RNA concentration. The sample holds a few counts of this clonotype. Its specific antigen is unknown. An end of the junction differs from the germline gene, which may be a read error. Receptor libraries were prepared by multiplex PCR. Sequencing was carried out with an Illumina HiSeq 4000. TCR beta libraries were built with iRepertoire HTBI primers and Arm-PCR amplification of CDR3 regions. PCR products were gel purified before sequencing. As for how the authors treated the data: Gene usage analysis of CDR3 amino acid clonotypes relied on the approximately 60 TRBV and around 14 TRBJ segments identified across samples. Filtered high-quality paired reads were merged into contigs using COPE and FqMerger. BLAST was used to align contigs to IMGT TRBV, TRBD and TRBJ reference genes, with CDR3 defined following IMGT. Clonotypes above 0.1% frequency were classified as highly expanded clones. Shannon entropy was used to measure repertoire diversity, and the Gini coefficient was used to measure V-J evenness. A clonotype was considered public if more than one individual shared it. TCRdb reprocessing: public reads trimmed at Q25 with fastp, clones called with MiXCR, in-frame beta chains kept. Each CDR3 protein appears once, grouped with its most common genes and DNA. TCRdb assigned the V and J calls; the authors' analysis was not used. The sample table shows about 430,000 distinct CDR3 sequences, and 21% are seen once. In total, the top ten clones hold 13% to 15% of the sample.

The sample in question was peripheral blood mononuclear cells (PBMCs), obtained when the disease was refractory, from a patient treated with antithyroid drugs. The receptor's source is a female donor with Graves disease.

The nucleotide sequence is TGTGCCAGCAGCGATGAGAGACTTTCGTGGATCTCCTACGAGCAGTACTTC. Its translation reads: CASSDERLSWISYEQYF. The chain is made from TRBV5-1 and TRBJ2-7; the D gene is unclear. The CDR3 measures 17 amino acids from cysteine to phenylalanine. Only the CDR3 part of the read is kept: 51 bases, read in frame from the first base. CDR1 and CDR2 are read off the germline V gene as SGHRS and YFSETQ.